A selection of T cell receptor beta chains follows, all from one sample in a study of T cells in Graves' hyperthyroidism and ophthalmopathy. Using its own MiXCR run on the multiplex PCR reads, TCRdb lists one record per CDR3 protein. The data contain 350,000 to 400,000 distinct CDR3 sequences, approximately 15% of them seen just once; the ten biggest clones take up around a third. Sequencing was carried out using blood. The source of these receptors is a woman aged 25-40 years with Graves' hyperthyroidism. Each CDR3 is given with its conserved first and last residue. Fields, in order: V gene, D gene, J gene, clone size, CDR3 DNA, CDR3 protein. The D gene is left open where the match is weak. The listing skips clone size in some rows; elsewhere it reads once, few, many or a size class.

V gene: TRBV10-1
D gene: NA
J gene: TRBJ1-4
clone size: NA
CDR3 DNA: TGCGCCAGCAGTGAGATGAGGGGCACTAATGAAAAACTGTTTTTT
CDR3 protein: CASSEMRGTNEKLFF

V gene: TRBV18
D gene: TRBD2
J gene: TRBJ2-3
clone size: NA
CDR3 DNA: TGTGCCAGCTCACCGGGACTAGCGGGAGCCAACACAGATACGCAGTATTTT
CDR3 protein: CASSPGLAGANTDTQYF

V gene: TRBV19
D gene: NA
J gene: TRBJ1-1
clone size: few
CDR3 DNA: TGTGCCAGTACCTCCAGTGGCAGGAACACTGAAGCTTTCTTT
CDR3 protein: CASTSSGRNTEAFF

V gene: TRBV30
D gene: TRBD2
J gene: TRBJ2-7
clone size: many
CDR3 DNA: TGTGCCTGGAGTTTAGCGGGAGAGCCGTCCGACGAGCAGTACTTC
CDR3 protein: CAWSLAGEPSDEQYF

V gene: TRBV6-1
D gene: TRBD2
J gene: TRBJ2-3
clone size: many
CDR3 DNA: TGTGCCCTCCGGGGGGGGGGCACAGATACGCAGTATTTT
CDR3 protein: CALRGGGTDTQYF

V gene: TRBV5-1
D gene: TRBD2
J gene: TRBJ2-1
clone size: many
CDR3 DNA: TGCGCCAGCAGCTTGGTTTCGGCTAGCGGCTACAATGAGCAGTTCTTC
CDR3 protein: CASSLVSASGYNEQFF

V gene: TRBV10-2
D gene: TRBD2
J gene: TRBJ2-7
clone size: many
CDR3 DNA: TGCGCCAGCAGTTATTATAGCGGGAGCTCCTACGAGCAGTACTTC
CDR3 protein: CASSYYSGSSYEQYF

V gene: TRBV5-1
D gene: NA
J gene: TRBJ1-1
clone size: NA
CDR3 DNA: TGCGCCAGCAGCTTGGTGGTCCCTCCGAACACTGAAGCTTTCTTT
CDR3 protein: CASSLVVPPNTEAFF

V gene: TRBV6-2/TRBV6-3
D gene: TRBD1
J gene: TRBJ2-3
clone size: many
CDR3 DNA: TGTGCCAGCAGCCCTGACAGGGGCCTTAGCACAGATACGCAGTATTTT
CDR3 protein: CASSPDRGLSTDTQYF

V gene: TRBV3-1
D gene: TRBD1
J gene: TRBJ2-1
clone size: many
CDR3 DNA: TGTGCCAGCAGCCGACAGGGGGCAAGAAATGAGCAGTTCTTC
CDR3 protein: CASSRQGARNEQFF

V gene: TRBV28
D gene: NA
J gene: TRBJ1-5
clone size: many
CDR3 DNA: TGTGCCAGCAGAGAGCAACGGGGGTTAGGCAATCAGCCCCAGCATTTT
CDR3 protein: CASREQRGLGNQPQHF

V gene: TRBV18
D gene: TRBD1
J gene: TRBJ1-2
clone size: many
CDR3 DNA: TGTGCCAGCTCACCACCGACAGGGGCCAACTATGGCTACACCTTC
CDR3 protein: CASSPPTGANYGYTF

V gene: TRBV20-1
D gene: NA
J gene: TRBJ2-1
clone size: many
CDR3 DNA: TGCAGTCTTGGGGACGGAGCATGGGAGCAGTTCTTC
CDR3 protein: CSLGDGAWEQFF

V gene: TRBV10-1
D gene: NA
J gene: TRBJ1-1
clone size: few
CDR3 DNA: TGCGCCAGCAGTTCTCCGAGCACTGAAGCTTTCTTT
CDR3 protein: CASSSPSTEAFF

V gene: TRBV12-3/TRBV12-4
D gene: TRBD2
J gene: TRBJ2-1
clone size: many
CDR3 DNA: TGTGCCAGCACCGTCGGGACTAGCGGAAACAATGAGCAGTTCTTC
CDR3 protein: CASTVGTSGNNEQFF

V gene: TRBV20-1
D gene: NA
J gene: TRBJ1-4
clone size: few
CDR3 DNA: TGCAGTGCTAGCCCCCGACAGGAAAAACTGTTTTTT
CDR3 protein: CSASPRQEKLFF

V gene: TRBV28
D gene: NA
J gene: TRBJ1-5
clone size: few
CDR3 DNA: TGTGCCAGCAGTTCCCTGGGGGCCCATCAGCCCCAGCATTTT
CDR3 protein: CASSSLGAHQPQHF

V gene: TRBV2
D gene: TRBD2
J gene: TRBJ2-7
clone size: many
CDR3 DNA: TGTGCCAGCCTACCGGAACTAGCGGGAGAGTACGAGCAGTACTTC
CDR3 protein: CASLPELAGEYEQYF

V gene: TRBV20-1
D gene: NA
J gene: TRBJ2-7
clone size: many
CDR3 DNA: TGCAGTGTTAGCAGGGCCCTCGCGCAGTACTTC
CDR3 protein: CSVSRALAQYF

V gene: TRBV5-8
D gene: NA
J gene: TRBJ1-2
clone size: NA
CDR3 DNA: TGTGCCAGCAGCCCGTACTTGACAGGAAAGACGGTCTATGGCTACACCTTC
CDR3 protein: CASSPYLTGKTVYGYTF